This entry concerns a single TCR beta chain. In the study's own analysis: Reference gene primer amplification gave estimated nucleated cell counts. Sequencing used immunoSEQ multiplex PCR; TCRdb keeps in-frame clones, though not all of them. V and J calls and clone size follow that table, whereas D and trimming were derived from the DNA. The sample lists around 150,000 clones, roughly 85% occurring once. V lost 3 bases and J 0 bases, leaving 5 bases between the germline ends. This CDR3 is 14 amino acids long. CDR1 and CDR2 from the germline V gene are SNHLY and FYNNEI. The data originate from a study of blood T cell repertoires in COVID-19. At the level of the study: The samples span acute and convalescent COVID-19 from the United States, Italy and Spain. PBMCs, B-cell-depleted T cells, or T cells were the source of the cDNA or gDNA that made up the material.

The sequence derives from a man aged 40-49 years with acute or convalescent COVID-19. Material: peripheral blood. This chain joins TRBV2 and TRBJ1-4, with a possible D match to TRBD1 (5 bases). The CDR3 nucleotides read TGTGCCAGCAGTGAGACAGCAACTAATGAAAAACTGTTTTTT. Translated: CASSETATNEKLFF.